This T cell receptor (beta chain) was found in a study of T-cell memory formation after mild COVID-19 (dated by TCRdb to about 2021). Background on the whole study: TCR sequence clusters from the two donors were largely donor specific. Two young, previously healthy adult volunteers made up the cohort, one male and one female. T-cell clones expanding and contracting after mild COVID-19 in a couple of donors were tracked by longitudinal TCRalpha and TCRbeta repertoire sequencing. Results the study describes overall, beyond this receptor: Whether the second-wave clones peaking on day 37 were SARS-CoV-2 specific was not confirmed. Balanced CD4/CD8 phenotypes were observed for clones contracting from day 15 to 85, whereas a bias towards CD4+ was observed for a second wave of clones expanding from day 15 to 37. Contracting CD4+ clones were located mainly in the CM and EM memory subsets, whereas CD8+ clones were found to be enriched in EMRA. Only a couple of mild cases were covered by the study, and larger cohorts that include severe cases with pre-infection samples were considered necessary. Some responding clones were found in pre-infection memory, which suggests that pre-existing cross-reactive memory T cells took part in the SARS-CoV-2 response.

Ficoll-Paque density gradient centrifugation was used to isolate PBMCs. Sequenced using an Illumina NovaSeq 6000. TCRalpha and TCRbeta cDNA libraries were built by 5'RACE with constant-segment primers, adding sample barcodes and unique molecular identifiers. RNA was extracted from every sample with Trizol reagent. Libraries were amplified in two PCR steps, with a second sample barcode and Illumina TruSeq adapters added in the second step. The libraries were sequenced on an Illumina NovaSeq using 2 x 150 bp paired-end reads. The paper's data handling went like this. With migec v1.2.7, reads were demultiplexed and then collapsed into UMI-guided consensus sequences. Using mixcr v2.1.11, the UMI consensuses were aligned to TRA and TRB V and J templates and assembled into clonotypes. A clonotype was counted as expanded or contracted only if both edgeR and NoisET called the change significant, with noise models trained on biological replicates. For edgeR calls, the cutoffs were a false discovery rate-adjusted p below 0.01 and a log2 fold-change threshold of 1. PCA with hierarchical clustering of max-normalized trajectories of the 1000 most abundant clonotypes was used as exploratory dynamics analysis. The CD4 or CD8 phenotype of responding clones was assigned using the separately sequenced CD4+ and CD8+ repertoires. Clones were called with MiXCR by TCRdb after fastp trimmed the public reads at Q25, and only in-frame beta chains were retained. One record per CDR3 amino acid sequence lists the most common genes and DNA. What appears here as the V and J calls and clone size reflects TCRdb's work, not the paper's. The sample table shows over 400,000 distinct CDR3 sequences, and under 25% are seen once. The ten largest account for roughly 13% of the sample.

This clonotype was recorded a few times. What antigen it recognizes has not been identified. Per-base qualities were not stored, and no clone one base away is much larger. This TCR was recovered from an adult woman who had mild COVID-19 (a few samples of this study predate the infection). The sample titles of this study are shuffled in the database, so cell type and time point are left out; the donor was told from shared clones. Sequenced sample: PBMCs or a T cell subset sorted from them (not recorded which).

The DNA reads as follows: TGCAGCGCGAGCCCCACAGGGGAGGGTTACACCGGGGAGCTGTTTTTT. Its coded protein is CSASPTGEGYTGELFF. The chain is encoded by TRBV29-1 joined to TRBJ2-2, with the D call perhaps TRBD1 or TRBD2, as 7 bases match in each case. Trimming costs V 7 bases and J 3 bases, and their ends lie 21 bases apart. Reading the germline V gene gives CDR1 SQVTM and CDR2 ANQGSEA. The CDR3 numbers 16 residues from cysteine through phenylalanine. The kept DNA is CDR3 alone, 48 bases in frame from the first base.